This is a list of T cell receptor beta chains from one sample in a study of PD-1 blockade in classical Hodgkin lymphoma. The repertoire was sequenced with immunoSEQ multiplex PCR; TCRdb's copy has only in-frame clones and lacks some. The profile shows more than 140,000 clones, around 84% of them singletons. This material consisted of peripheral blood mononuclear cells (PBMCs), taken before the second cycle of nivolumab. These receptors all stem from a human donor with classical Hodgkin lymphoma. CDR3s include the opening cysteine and the closing phenylalanine or tryptophan. A D gene is named only where the DNA matches it firmly. Rows give clone size only sometimes, using once, few, many, or a class for an expanded clone.

v_gene: TRBV5-4; j_gene: TRBJ1-2; d_gene: TRBD1; abundance: -; CDR3nt: TGTGCCAGCAGCTCGCCAACAGGGGAATATATGGCTACCGACTTC; CDR3aa: CASSSPTGEYMATDF
v_gene: TRBV6-5; j_gene: TRBJ2-1; d_gene: TRBD1; abundance: -; CDR3nt: TGTGCCAGCAACTCGCCTACAGGGGATGAGCAGTTCTTC; CDR3aa: CASNSPTGDEQFF
v_gene: TRBV4-1; j_gene: TRBJ2-1; d_gene: -; abundance: -; CDR3nt: TGCGCCAGCAGCCAAGAGGACGGACTTTATGGCAATGAGCAGTTCTTC; CDR3aa: CASSQEDGLYGNEQFF
v_gene: TRBV7-9; j_gene: TRBJ1-6; d_gene: -; abundance: -; CDR3nt: TGTGCCAGCAGCTTAGAGAGCTCCTATAATTCACCCCTCCACTTT; CDR3aa: CASSLESSYNSPLHF
v_gene: TRBV11-1; j_gene: TRBJ2-2; d_gene: -; abundance: -; CDR3nt: TGTGCCAGCAGCCGAAGTGCGAACACCGGGGAGCTGTTTTTT; CDR3aa: CASSRSANTGELFF
v_gene: TRBV19; j_gene: TRBJ2-5; d_gene: TRBD2; abundance: once; CDR3nt: TGTGCCAGTAGTATTCGGGCTAGCGGGGTTTACCAAGAGACCCAGTACTTC; CDR3aa: CASSIRASGVYQETQYF
v_gene: TRBV10-3; j_gene: TRBJ2-5; d_gene: -; abundance: once; CDR3nt: TGTGCCGTTCGAGGGGGTTATGAGACCCAGTACTTC; CDR3aa: CAVRGGYETQYF
v_gene: TRBV10-3; j_gene: TRBJ2-1; d_gene: TRBD1; abundance: once; CDR3nt: TGTGCCATCTCTTTGGGGGACAGTAATGAGCAGTTCTTC; CDR3aa: CAISLGDSNEQFF
v_gene: TRBV7-3; j_gene: TRBJ1-6; d_gene: TRBD1; abundance: -; CDR3nt: TGTGCCAGCAGCTCGGGACAGCTTAATTCACCCCTCCACTTT; CDR3aa: CASSSGQLNSPLHF
v_gene: TRBV19; j_gene: TRBJ2-2; d_gene: TRBD2; abundance: -; CDR3nt: TGTGCCAGTAGTATTCGGCGACTAGCGGGAGAACCGAACACCGGGGAGCTGTTTTTT; CDR3aa: CASSIRRLAGEPNTGELFF
v_gene: TRBV5-1; j_gene: TRBJ2-1; d_gene: TRBD2; abundance: -; CDR3nt: TGCGCCAGCAGCTTGGATGTGGGAGGGCGAAAGTTCTTC; CDR3aa: CASSLDVGGRKFF
v_gene: TRBV7-4; j_gene: TRBJ2-7; d_gene: -; abundance: -; CDR3nt: TGTGCCAGCAGCTTCAGGGTCCCCTCCCACGAGCAGTACTTC; CDR3aa: CASSFRVPSHEQYF
v_gene: TRBV4-3; j_gene: TRBJ2-1; d_gene: -; abundance: -; CDR3nt: TGCGCCAGCAGCCAAGATGGCCCTGAGCAGTTCTTC; CDR3aa: CASSQDGPEQFF
v_gene: TRBV7-3; j_gene: TRBJ2-3; d_gene: -; abundance: once; CDR3nt: TGTGCCAGCAGCCGCGGACACGCACCAGATACGCAGTATTTT; CDR3aa: CASSRGHAPDTQYF
v_gene: TRBV19; j_gene: TRBJ2-3; d_gene: -; abundance: -; CDR3nt: TGTGCCAGTAGTACTAGCGTCACCCTAAAAAGCACAGATACGCAGTATTTT; CDR3aa: CASSTSVTLKSTDTQYF
v_gene: TRBV19; j_gene: TRBJ2-7; d_gene: -; abundance: -; CDR3nt: TGTGCCAGTAGTATAGTCATGGGGGCCTCCTACGAGCAGTACTTC; CDR3aa: CASSIVMGASYEQYF
v_gene: TRBV5-6; j_gene: TRBJ2-4; d_gene: -; abundance: -; CDR3nt: TGTGCCAGCAGCTTCCAGGGAGCCAAAAACATTCAGTACTTC; CDR3aa: CASSFQGAKNIQYF
v_gene: TRBV9; j_gene: TRBJ2-1; d_gene: -; abundance: once; CDR3nt: TGTGCCAGCAGCCTAGCTACTAGCAGACTACCCAATGAGCAGTTCTTC; CDR3aa: CASSLATSRLPNEQFF
v_gene: TRBV6-5; j_gene: TRBJ2-3; d_gene: -; abundance: -; CDR3nt: TGTGCCAGCAGTCAAGCTTTTACGCAGTATTTT; CDR3aa: CASSQAFTQYF
v_gene: TRBV5-8; j_gene: TRBJ2-1; d_gene: TRBD2; abundance: few; CDR3nt: TGTGCCAGCAGCTTGGTAGATCAAGCGGGGCTCTACAATGAGCAGTTCTTC; CDR3aa: CASSLVDQAGLYNEQFF
v_gene: TRBV7-7; j_gene: TRBJ1-5; d_gene: -; abundance: few; CDR3nt: TGTGCCAGCAGCTTAGACCAGCCCCAGCATTTT; CDR3aa: CASSLDQPQHF
v_gene: TRBV6-1; j_gene: TRBJ2-7; d_gene: -; abundance: -; CDR3nt: TGTGCCAGCAGTGCCTTAGTCGGGCCCTACGAGCAGTACTTC; CDR3aa: CASSALVGPYEQYF
v_gene: TRBV27; j_gene: TRBJ2-2; d_gene: TRBD2; abundance: -; CDR3nt: TGTGCCGGGGGTTTACTAGCGGGAGTTGGCACCGGGGAGCTGTTTTTT; CDR3aa: CAGGLLAGVGTGELFF
v_gene: TRBV6-6; j_gene: TRBJ2-7; d_gene: -; abundance: -; CDR3nt: TGTGCCAGCAGACAGACCTACGAGCAGTACTTC; CDR3aa: CASRQTYEQYF
v_gene: TRBV30; j_gene: TRBJ2-7; d_gene: -; abundance: -; CDR3nt: TGTGCCTGGAGTGTAATGAGAAAGGGCGAGCAGTACTTC; CDR3aa: CAWSVMRKGEQYF
v_gene: TRBV5-5; j_gene: TRBJ1-2; d_gene: TRBD1; abundance: -; CDR3nt: TGTGCCAGCAGCTTGGCGACAGGGGCGTCGTACACCTTC; CDR3aa: CASSLATGASYTF
v_gene: TRBV7-9; j_gene: TRBJ2-3; d_gene: TRBD2; abundance: -; CDR3nt: TGTGCCAGCAGCTCGGGACTAGCTCTCCTGTCAGATACGCAGTATTTT; CDR3aa: CASSSGLALLSDTQYF
v_gene: TRBV7-6; j_gene: TRBJ2-7; d_gene: -; abundance: -; CDR3nt: TGTGCCAGCAGAAATTCCTACGAGCAGTACTTC; CDR3aa: CASRNSYEQYF
v_gene: TRBV27; j_gene: TRBJ2-5; d_gene: TRBD1; abundance: -; CDR3nt: TGTGCCAGCAGTTCAAGCTTTGAACAGGGGACGGAGACCCAGTACTTC; CDR3aa: CASSSSFEQGTETQYF
v_gene: TRBV6-1; j_gene: TRBJ2-7; d_gene: -; abundance: -; CDR3nt: TGTGCCAGCAGTGATTGGAGGTCCGACGAGCAGTACTTC; CDR3aa: CASSDWRSDEQYF
v_gene: TRBV9; j_gene: TRBJ1-1; d_gene: -; abundance: -; CDR3nt: TGTGCCAGCAGCGTAGCTCTTTCCGATGAAGCTTTCTTT; CDR3aa: CASSVALSDEAFF
v_gene: TRBV27; j_gene: TRBJ1-1; d_gene: -; abundance: once; CDR3nt: TGTGCCAGCAGTACCGGGGTGGGGACACTCGAAGCTTTCTTT; CDR3aa: CASSTGVGTLEAFF
v_gene: TRBV25-1; j_gene: TRBJ2-5; d_gene: TRBD2; abundance: -; CDR3nt: TGTGCCAGCAGTGATGGGGCTTGGGGAGGGGAGACCCAGTACTTC; CDR3aa: CASSDGAWGGETQYF
v_gene: TRBV7-9; j_gene: TRBJ1-2; d_gene: -; abundance: -; CDR3nt: TGTGCCAGCAGCTTGAGGGGTTACTATGGCTACACCTTC; CDR3aa: CASSLRGYYGYTF
v_gene: TRBV6-6; j_gene: TRBJ2-2; d_gene: -; abundance: -; CDR3nt: TGTGCCAGCAGTTATGTGTACACCGGGGAGCTGTTTTTT; CDR3aa: CASSYVYTGELFF
v_gene: TRBV2; j_gene: TRBJ2-1; d_gene: -; abundance: -; CDR3nt: TGTGCCAGCAATAACATTGAGGTGTCCTACAATGAGCAGTTCTTC; CDR3aa: CASNNIEVSYNEQFF
v_gene: TRBV6-5; j_gene: TRBJ2-1; d_gene: -; abundance: -; CDR3nt: TGTGCCAGCAGCCGCCCACACGGCAATGAGCAGTTCTTC; CDR3aa: CASSRPHGNEQFF
v_gene: TRBV28; j_gene: TRBJ1-1; d_gene: TRBD1; abundance: -; CDR3nt: TGTGCCAGCAGTTCCCACAGGGGAGCGTTTGCTGAAGCTTTCTTT; CDR3aa: CASSSHRGAFAEAFF
v_gene: TRBV5-1; j_gene: TRBJ2-2; d_gene: -; abundance: -; CDR3nt: TGCGCCAGCAGCCACAGGATCGTAGGGACGAACACCGGGGAGCTGTTTTTT; CDR3aa: CASSHRIVGTNTGELFF
v_gene: TRBV25-1; j_gene: TRBJ2-5; d_gene: -; abundance: -; CDR3nt: TGTGCCAGCAGTAGCGACCAAGAGACCCAGTACTTC; CDR3aa: CASSSDQETQYF
v_gene: TRBV2; j_gene: TRBJ2-7; d_gene: TRBD1; abundance: -; CDR3nt: TGTGCCAGCAGTGCATCCGGGACAGGGGGCTACGAGCAGTACTTC; CDR3aa: CASSASGTGGYEQYF
v_gene: TRBV29-1; j_gene: TRBJ2-3; d_gene: -; abundance: -; CDR3nt: TGCAGCGTTGAAGGCACCCTTAGCACAGATACGCAGTATTTT; CDR3aa: CSVEGTLSTDTQYF
v_gene: TRBV5-6; j_gene: TRBJ2-7; d_gene: -; abundance: many; CDR3nt: TGTGCCAGCAGCCCCACAGGGCTTCCCTACGAGCAGTACTTC; CDR3aa: CASSPTGLPYEQYF
v_gene: TRBV25-1; j_gene: TRBJ2-2; d_gene: -; abundance: -; CDR3nt: TGTGCCAGCAGTGAATCCGAGACTCTCGACGGGGAGCTGTTTTTT; CDR3aa: CASSESETLDGELFF
v_gene: TRBV6-5; j_gene: TRBJ1-3; d_gene: -; abundance: -; CDR3nt: TGTGCCAGCAGAAGGTCGAGCTCTGGAAACACCATATATTTT; CDR3aa: CASRRSSSGNTIYF
v_gene: TRBV7-8; j_gene: TRBJ1-1; d_gene: -; abundance: -; CDR3nt: TGTGCCAGCAGCTTAGCGCACCAGGGGAGTACTGAAGCTTTCTTT; CDR3aa: CASSLAHQGSTEAFF
v_gene: TRBV5-1; j_gene: TRBJ1-3; d_gene: -; abundance: once; CDR3nt: TGCGCCAGCAGCTCGGACACCCGCTCTGGAAACACCATATATTTT; CDR3aa: CASSSDTRSGNTIYF
v_gene: TRBV5-1; j_gene: TRBJ2-7; d_gene: TRBD2; abundance: -; CDR3nt: TGTGCCAGCAGCTTTGATCTCAGCGGGAACTACGAGCAGTACTTC; CDR3aa: CASSFDLSGNYEQYF
v_gene: TRBV5-1; j_gene: TRBJ2-3; d_gene: TRBD2; abundance: -; CDR3nt: TGCGCCAGCCGAGCGGGGTCTACAATTCCCACAGATACGCAGTATTTT; CDR3aa: CASRAGSTIPTDTQYF
v_gene: TRBV14; j_gene: TRBJ2-4; d_gene: -; abundance: once; CDR3nt: TGTGCCAGCAGCCTGAGTAACATTCAGTACTTC; CDR3aa: CASSLSNIQYF
v_gene: TRBV19; j_gene: TRBJ1-5; d_gene: -; abundance: -; CDR3nt: TGTGCCAGTGGCCCGGGGTATAGCAATCAGCCCCAGCATTTT; CDR3aa: CASGPGYSNQPQHF
v_gene: TRBV9; j_gene: TRBJ2-3; d_gene: TRBD2; abundance: -; CDR3nt: TGTGCCAGCAGCGTAAGGGGACTACAAACAGATACGCAGTATTTT; CDR3aa: CASSVRGLQTDTQYF